The clone carrying this T cell receptor (beta chain) was counted ten times or more. The antigen is undetermined. The junction had 8 bases not matched to a gene; V was cut back by 7 bases and J by 2 bases. This CDR3 comprises 15 residues. Germline CDR1 is DFQATT and CDR2 is SNEGSKA (reference sequence). Each sample gave at least 7 million isolated PBMCs. Together with a sample-barcoded 5' primer, a J-beta primer mix was included in a second PCR lasting about 6 to 12 cycles. TCRdb re-analysed the 5' RACE reads in MiXCR, keeping a single row per CDR3 protein. The top ten clones hold under 5% of a sample with roughly 1.5 million distinct CDR3 sequences, 42% of them seen once. These data originate in a study of blood T cells in healthy people across ages. Study-level points and caveats: Higher diversity and more naive CD4+ cells were features of long-lived donors, compared to aged donors. Unsorted PBMCs blocked a conclusive comparison of naive and antigen-experienced cells.

The chain links TRBV20-1 to TRBJ1-6; 7 bases match TRBD1. The sample taken for sequencing was blood. The clonotype was recovered from a woman between 18 and 29 years old in good health. The chain's CDR3 is CSVNRGIAYNSPLHF. Written as DNA, the CDR3 is TGCAGTGTTAACAGGGGAATCGCCTATAATTCACCCCTCCACTTT.